This T cell receptor (beta chain) is drawn from a study of glioma-infiltrating T cells. Study-level background: Sequencing aimed for roughly 4.5- to 11-fold coverage of about a million peripheral T cells. Study observations and caveats: Very few CDR3 sequences were shared between tissue and blood.

Amplification of TCR alpha and beta CDR3 regions from RNA used iRepertoire nested multiplex PCR. Input was about 95-400 ng of tissue mRNA or PBMC total RNA. TCRdb processed the multiplex PCR reads anew with MiXCR; each CDR3 protein has one entry. The table lists 300,000 to 450,000 distinct CDR3 sequences, 41% of them singletons. V shed 6 bases, J shed 7 bases, and the junction held 12 bases outside the gene matches. The length of the CDR3 is 15 residues. CDR1 and CDR2 from the germline V gene are ENHRY and SYGVKD. Regarding this clonotype: Its antigen is as yet unknown.

The rearrangement links TRBV10-3 to TRBJ2-7, with 10 bases identical to TRBD1. Sequencing was done on a sample of glioma tissue, nonneoplastic brain tissue, or PBMCs (not recorded which). This clonotype originated in a human donor with low-grade glioma or glioblastoma, undergoing nonglioma brain surgery, or in good health (not recorded which). The CDR3 nucleotides read TGTGCCATCAGCGTCGCTATCGACAGGGGGCAAGAGCAGTACTTC. This sequence encodes CAISVAIDRGQEQYF.